Listed below are T cell receptor beta chains from one sample, sequenced in a study of regulatory T cells in long-lasting Graves disease. TCRdb itself ran the multiplex PCR reads through MiXCR, one entry per CDR3 protein. Of some 470,000 distinct CDR3 sequences listed, about 22% are singletons. Sequenced material: peripheral blood mononuclear cells (PBMCs), taken when the disease was refractory, from a patient treated with antithyroid drugs. These receptors were taken from a female donor with Graves disease. CDR3s leave out the opening cysteine and the closing phenylalanine or tryptophan. Fields, in order: CDR3 protein, V gene, clone size, D gene, J gene. The D gene is left open where the match is weak. Clone size is not always given. Where it is, it says once, few, many or a class for expanded clones.

ASSFQGQGTYT	TRBV27	NA	TRBD1	TRBJ1-2
ASGRDSSGEQY	TRBV5-4	NA	NA	TRBJ2-7
ASSLGRAYGDTQY	TRBV28	few	TRBD2	TRBJ2-3
ASSVATSAYQETQY	TRBV9	many	TRBD2	TRBJ2-5
ASSSGASEGYT	TRBV7-9	few	NA	TRBJ1-2
ASSIPGEGSPLH	TRBV19	NA	NA	TRBJ1-6
ASSWTGGAYEQY	TRBV12-3/TRBV12-4	NA	TRBD1	TRBJ2-7
ASSSPQRTSSDTQY	TRBV28	NA	TRBD2	TRBJ2-3
ASSLETGNPNTEAF	TRBV7-2	few	NA	TRBJ1-1
ASSLGDRSGNTIY	TRBV13	NA	NA	TRBJ1-3
ASSHWDISYEQY	TRBV11-2	NA	NA	TRBJ2-7
ASSLLWDRGIGQPQH	TRBV28	many	TRBD1	TRBJ1-5
SVRVGTGYEETQY	TRBV29-1	NA	TRBD1	TRBJ2-5
AISESPEVTYEQY	TRBV10-3	few	NA	TRBJ2-7
ASSLLGVGNTEAF	TRBV12-3/TRBV12-4	many	NA	TRBJ1-1
SARDQGGAYTEAF	TRBV20-1	NA	NA	TRBJ1-1
ASSWTGGQSDTQY	TRBV7-3	few	TRBD1	TRBJ2-3
ASSLIGFYGYT	TRBV5-5	NA	NA	TRBJ1-2
ASSWRGILTEAF	TRBV5-1	NA	NA	TRBJ1-1
ASTNRDGELF	TRBV28	many	NA	TRBJ2-2
ASSRQFRETQY	TRBV19	NA	NA	TRBJ2-5
ASSYSMHKNTEAF	TRBV6-5	many	NA	TRBJ1-1
ASSAGTDYQPQH	TRBV11-3	NA	TRBD1	TRBJ1-5
ATSDPRQGNYGYT	TRBV24-1	many	TRBD1	TRBJ1-2
ASGQWGVRGYT	TRBV12-3/TRBV12-4	NA	NA	TRBJ1-2
ASRSDRVLGNEKLF	TRBV6-1	many	TRBD1	TRBJ1-4
SARVGESSYNSPLH	TRBV20-1	few	NA	TRBJ1-6
ASRRTGGYEQY	TRBV6-1	many	TRBD1	TRBJ2-7
ASSLTPTGAYEQY	TRBV6-1	few	NA	TRBJ2-7
ASTRTANTEAF	TRBV7-9	NA	NA	TRBJ1-1
AWSAGGQPQH	TRBV30	many	NA	TRBJ1-5
ASSFGTGLNTEAF	TRBV5-6	NA	TRBD1	TRBJ1-1
AWSYNTEAF	TRBV30	many	NA	TRBJ1-1
SARDGADTQY	TRBV20-1	NA	NA	TRBJ2-3
ASSDMTGYEQY	TRBV7-9	NA	NA	TRBJ2-7
AAGGTVQEAGELF	TRBV6-1	many	TRBD2	TRBJ2-2
ASSLTGPGVSSSGNTIY	TRBV27	NA	NA	TRBJ1-3
ASSLVWAGAEAF	TRBV7-2	NA	NA	TRBJ1-1
ASSLWDRGSDGYT	TRBV4-1	NA	TRBD1	TRBJ1-2
ASSRDGGNYGYT	TRBV6-1	many	NA	TRBJ1-2
ASSLGTGKGFGYT	TRBV27	many	NA	TRBJ1-2
ASSSAANTEAF	TRBV13	few	NA	TRBJ1-1
SARGEGDSSLH	TRBV20-1	NA	TRBD1	TRBJ1-6
ASSLRGMGTKNIQY	TRBV28	many	NA	TRBJ2-4
ASSQESGATGELF	TRBV4-3	NA	TRBD2	TRBJ2-2
ASRRESGTDTQY	TRBV6-1	NA	NA	TRBJ2-3
ASSFVTSPLH	TRBV5-6	NA	NA	TRBJ1-6
ASSVAGTGGDGYT	TRBV9	few	TRBD1	TRBJ1-2
ASSLRGWRTEAF	TRBV7-9	NA	NA	TRBJ1-1
ASSPGQQTQY	TRBV11-1	many	NA	TRBJ2-5
ASSEMTPQPQH	TRBV2	few	NA	TRBJ1-5
ASTSLGRTVNTEAF	TRBV2	many	NA	TRBJ1-1
ATSGTRGAHGYT	TRBV24-1	many	NA	TRBJ1-2
ASSSQGQGYEQY	TRBV6-2/TRBV6-3	NA	TRBD1	TRBJ2-7